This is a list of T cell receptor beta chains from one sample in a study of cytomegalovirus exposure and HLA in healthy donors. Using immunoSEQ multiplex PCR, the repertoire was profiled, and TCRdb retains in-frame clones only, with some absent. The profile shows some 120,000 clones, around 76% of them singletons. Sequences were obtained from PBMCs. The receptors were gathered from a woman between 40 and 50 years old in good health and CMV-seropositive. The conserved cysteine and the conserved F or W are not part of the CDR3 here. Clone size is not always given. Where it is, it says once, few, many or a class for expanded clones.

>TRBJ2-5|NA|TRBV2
ASTRLDKTQY
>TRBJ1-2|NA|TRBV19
ASSIAGGTNYGYT
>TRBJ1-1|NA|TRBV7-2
ASSPRRLPLGGEAF
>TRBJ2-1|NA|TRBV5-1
ASSLTSGDYNEQF
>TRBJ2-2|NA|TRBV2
ASSSGLPNTGELF
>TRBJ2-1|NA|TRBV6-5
ASSRAGDEQF
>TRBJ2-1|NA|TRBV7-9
ASSLASGTNNEQF
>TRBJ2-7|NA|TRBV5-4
ASSPTGRRNEQY
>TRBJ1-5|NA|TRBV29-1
SVPGGPGGNQPQH
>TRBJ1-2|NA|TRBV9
ASSRGSFGGYT
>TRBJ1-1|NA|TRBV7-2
ASSLFRPGAF
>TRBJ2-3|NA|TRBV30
AWSPWGQGRDTQY
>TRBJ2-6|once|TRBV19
ASSIYRGHGANVLT
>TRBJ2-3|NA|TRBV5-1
ASSLGRGTDTQY
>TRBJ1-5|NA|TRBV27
ASSPGGGPNQPQH
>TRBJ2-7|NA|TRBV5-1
ASSLAGTSGGTYEQY
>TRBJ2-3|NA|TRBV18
ASSLLPGLRGMTDTQY
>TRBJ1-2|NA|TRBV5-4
ASRLGGSQGSYGYT
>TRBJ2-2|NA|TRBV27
ASSVTGNTGELF
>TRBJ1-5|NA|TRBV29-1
SVGTGLDQPQH
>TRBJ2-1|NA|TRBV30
AWGLAGGWNEQF
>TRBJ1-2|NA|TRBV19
ASSIFGQGAFGYT
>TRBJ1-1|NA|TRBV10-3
AISEQGGEAF
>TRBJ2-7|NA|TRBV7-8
ASSSGTGAGYEQY
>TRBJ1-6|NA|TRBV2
ASGDRGRGNSPLH
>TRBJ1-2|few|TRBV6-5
ASSYSKGAQGYT
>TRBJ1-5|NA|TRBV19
ASEDRQGQPQH
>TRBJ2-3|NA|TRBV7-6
ASSSRLNTDTQY
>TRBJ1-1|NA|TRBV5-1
ASSLQSPGGFEAF
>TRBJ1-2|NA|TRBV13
ASRPVGGGDYGYT
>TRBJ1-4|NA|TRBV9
ASSVVGGLYEKLF
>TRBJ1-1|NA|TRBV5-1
ASSETGETEAF
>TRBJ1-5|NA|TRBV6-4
ASSESEAQPQH
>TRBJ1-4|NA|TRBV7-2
ASSYGWGGERKLF
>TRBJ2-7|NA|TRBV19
ASSRSGTGTYEQY
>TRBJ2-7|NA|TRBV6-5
ASSSQLTRVHREQY
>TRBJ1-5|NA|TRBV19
ASSPRDRGWNQPQH
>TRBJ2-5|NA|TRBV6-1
ASSEVGTGGKKTQY
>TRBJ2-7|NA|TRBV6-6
ASSTPSTGGEQY
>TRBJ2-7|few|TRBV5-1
ASSNGQGAYEQY
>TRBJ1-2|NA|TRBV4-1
ASSLRGTGDNYGYT
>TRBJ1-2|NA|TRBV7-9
ASSFSKTGSGYT
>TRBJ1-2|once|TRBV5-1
ASSLSARGDDGYT
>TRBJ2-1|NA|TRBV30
AWIVNNEQF
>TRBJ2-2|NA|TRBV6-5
ASSYSSGDGGELF
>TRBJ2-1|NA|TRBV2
ASSLDTYNEQF
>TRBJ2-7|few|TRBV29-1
SVEGDSSYEQY
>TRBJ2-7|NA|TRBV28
ASSPGQTFSEQY
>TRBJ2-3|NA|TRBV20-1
SARVLDTQY
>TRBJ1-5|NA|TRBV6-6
ASSADRGGQPQH
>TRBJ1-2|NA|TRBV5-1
ASSPDGQGGGYT
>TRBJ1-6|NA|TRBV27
ASSPRQKSPLH
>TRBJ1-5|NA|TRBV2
ASSMDRGLSNQPQH
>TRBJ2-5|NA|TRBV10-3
AIQGGTGGRETQY
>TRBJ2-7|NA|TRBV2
ASRERTGTLGEQY